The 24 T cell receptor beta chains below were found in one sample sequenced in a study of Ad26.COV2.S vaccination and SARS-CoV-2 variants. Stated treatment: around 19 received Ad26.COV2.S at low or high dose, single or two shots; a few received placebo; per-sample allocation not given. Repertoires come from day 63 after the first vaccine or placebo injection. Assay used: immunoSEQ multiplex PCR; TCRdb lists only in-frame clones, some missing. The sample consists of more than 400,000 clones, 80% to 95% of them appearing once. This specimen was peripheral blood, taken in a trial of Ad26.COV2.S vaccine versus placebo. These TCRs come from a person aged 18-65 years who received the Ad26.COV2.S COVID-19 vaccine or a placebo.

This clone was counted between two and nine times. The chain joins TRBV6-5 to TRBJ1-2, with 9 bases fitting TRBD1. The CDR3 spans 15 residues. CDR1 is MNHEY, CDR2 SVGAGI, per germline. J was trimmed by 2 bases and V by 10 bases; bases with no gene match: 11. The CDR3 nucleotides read TGTGCCACGTTCGGGACAGGGTATAGGAACTATGGCTACACCTTC. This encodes CATFGTGYRNYGYTF.

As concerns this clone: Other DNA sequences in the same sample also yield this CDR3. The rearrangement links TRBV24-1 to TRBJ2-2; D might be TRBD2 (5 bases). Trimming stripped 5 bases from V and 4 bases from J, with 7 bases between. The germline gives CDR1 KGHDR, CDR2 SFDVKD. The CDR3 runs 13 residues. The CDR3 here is CATSGGSTGELFF. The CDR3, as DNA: TGTGCCACCAGTGGCGGGTCCACCGGGGAGCTGTTTTTT.

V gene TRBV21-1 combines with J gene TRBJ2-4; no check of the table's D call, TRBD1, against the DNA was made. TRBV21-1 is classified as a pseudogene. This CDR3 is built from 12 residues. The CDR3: CARGTGSNIQYF. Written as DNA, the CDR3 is TGTGCCAGAGGAACAGGGTCGAACATTCAGTACTTC.

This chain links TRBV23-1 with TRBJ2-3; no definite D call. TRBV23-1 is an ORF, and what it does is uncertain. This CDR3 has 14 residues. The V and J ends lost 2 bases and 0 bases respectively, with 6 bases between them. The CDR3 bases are TGCGCCAGCAGTCAACCGCCCAGCACAGATACGCAGTATTTT. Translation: CASSQPPSTDTQYF.

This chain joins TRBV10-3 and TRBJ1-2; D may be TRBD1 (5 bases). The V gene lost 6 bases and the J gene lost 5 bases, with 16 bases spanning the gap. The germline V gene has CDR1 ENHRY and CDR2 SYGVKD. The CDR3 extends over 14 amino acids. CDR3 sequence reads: CAIRRDRPEYGYTF. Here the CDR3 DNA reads TGTGCCATCAGACGGGACCGCCCGGAATATGGCTACACCTTC.

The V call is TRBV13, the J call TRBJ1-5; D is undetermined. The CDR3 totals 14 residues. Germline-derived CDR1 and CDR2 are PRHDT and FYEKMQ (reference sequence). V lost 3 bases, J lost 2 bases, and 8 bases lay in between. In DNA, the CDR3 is TGTGCCAGCAGCTTTAGGGTTGGCAATCAGCCCCAGCATTTT. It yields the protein CASSFRVGNQPQHF.

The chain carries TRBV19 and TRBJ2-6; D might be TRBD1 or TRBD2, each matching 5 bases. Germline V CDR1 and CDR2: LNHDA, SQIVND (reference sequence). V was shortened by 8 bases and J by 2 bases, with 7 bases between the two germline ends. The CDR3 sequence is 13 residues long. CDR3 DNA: TGTGCCAGTGGGGACGCTGGGGCCAACGTCCTGACTTTC. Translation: CASGDAGANVLTF.

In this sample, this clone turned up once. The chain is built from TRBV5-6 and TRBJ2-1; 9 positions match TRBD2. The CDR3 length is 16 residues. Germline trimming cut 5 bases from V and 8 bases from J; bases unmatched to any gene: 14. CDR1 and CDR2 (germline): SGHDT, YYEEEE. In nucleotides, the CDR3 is TGTGCCAGCAGTGTACTTAGCGGGAGTTATTTTCATGAGCAGTTCTTC. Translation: CASSVLSGSYFHEQFF.

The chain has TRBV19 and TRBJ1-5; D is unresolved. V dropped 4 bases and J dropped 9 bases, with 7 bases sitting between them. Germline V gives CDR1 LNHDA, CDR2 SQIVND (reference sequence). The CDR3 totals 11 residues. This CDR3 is CASSTGSPQHF. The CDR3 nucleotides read TGTGCCAGTAGTACTGGTTCGCCCCAGCATTTT.

The CDR3 nucleotides read TGTGCCAGTAAATATAGCAATCAGCCCCAGCATTTT. Protein product: CASKYSNQPQHF. This chain uses TRBV19 with TRBJ1-5; D remains unclear. CDR1 LNHDA and CDR2 SQIVND come from the germline V gene (reference sequence). The V and J ends lost 7 bases and 0 bases respectively, with 4 bases between them. The CDR3 is 12 amino acids.

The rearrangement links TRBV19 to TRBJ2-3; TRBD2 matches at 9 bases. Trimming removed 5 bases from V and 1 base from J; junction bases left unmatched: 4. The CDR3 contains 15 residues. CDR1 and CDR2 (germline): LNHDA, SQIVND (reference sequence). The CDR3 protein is CASSDSGSGTDTQYF. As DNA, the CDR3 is TGTGCCAGTAGTGATAGCGGGAGTGGCACAGATACGCAGTATTTT.

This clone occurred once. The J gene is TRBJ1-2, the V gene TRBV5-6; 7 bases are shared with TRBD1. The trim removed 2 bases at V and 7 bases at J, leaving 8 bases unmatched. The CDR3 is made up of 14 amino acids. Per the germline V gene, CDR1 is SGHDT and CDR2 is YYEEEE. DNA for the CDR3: TGTGCCAGCAGCTTACCCTCAGGGGGAAGTGGCTACACCTTC. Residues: CASSLPSGGSGYTF.

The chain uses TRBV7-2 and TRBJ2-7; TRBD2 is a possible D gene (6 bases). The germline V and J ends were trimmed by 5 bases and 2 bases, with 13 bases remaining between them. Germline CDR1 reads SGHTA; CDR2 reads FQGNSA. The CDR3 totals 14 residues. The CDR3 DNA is TGTGCCAGCAGCCCAAGGGACTCTACCTACGAGCAGTACTTC. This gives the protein CASSPRDSTYEQYF.

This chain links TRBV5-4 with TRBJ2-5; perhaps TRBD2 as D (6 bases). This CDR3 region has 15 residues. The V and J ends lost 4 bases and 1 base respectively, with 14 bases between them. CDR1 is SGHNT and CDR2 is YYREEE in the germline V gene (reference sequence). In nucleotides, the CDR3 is TGTGCCAGCAGCCCGGAGGTGGGGGGCCAAGAGACCCAGTACTTC. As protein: CASSPEVGGQETQYF.

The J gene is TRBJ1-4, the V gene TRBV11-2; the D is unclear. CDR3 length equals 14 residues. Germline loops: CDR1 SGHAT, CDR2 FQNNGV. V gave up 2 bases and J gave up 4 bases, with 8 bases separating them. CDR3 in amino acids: CASSLIGLNEKLFF. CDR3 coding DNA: TGTGCCAGCAGCTTAATTGGTCTTAATGAAAAACTGTTTTTT.

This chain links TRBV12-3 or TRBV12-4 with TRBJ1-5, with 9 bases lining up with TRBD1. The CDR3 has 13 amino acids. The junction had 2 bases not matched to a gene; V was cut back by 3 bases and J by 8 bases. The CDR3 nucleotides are TGTGCCAGCAGTTTTGGACAGGGGAAGCCCCAGCATTTT. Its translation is CASSFGQGKPQHF.

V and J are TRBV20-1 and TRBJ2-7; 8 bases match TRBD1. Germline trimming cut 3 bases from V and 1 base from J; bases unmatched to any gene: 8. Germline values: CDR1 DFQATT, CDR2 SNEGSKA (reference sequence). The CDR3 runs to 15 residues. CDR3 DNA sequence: TGCAGTGCTAGTAACGGACAGGGACGATCCTACGAGCAGTACTTC. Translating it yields CSASNGQGRSYEQYF.

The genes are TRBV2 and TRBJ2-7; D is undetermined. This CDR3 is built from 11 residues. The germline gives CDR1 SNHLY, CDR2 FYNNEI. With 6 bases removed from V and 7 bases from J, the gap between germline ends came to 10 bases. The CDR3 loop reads CASRSVREQYF. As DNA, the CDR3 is TGTGCCAGCAGGTCAGTGAGGGAGCAGTACTTC. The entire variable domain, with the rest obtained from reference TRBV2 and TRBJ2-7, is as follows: EPEVTQTPSHQVTQMGQEVILRCVPISNHLYFYWYRQILGQKVEFLVSFYNNEISEKSEIFDDQFSVERPDGSNFTLKIRSTKLEDSAMYFCASRSVREQYFGPGTRLTVT.

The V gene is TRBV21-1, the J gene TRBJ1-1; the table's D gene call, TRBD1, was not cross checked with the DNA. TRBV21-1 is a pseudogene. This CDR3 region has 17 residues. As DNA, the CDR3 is TGTGCCAGCAGCAAAGACTATTGGGACAGGTTGAACACTGAAGCTTTCTTT. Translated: CASSKDYWDRLNTEAFF.

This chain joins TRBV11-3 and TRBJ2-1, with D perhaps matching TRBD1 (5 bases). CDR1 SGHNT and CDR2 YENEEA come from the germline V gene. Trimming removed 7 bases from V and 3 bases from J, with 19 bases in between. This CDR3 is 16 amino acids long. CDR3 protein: CASIHRWTSIYNEQFF. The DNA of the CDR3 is TGTGCCAGCATCCATCGTTGGACAAGCATCTACAATGAGCAGTTCTTC.

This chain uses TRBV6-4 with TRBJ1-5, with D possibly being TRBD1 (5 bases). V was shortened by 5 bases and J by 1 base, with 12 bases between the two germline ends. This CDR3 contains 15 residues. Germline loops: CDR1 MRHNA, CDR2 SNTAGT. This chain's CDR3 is CASSRRGESNQPQHF. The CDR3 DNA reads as TGTGCCAGCAGTCGCCGAGGGGAGAGCAATCAGCCCCAGCATTTT.

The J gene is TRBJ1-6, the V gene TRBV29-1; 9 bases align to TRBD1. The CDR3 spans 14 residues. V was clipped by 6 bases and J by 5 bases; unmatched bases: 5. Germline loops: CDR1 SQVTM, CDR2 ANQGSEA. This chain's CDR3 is CSVRQGVDNSPLHF. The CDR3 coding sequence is TGCAGCGTGAGACAGGGGGTGGATAATTCACCCCTCCACTTT.

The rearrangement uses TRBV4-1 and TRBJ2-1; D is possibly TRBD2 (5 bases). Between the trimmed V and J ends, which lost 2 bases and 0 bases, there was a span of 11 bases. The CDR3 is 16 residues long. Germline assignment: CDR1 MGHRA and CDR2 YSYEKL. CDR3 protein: CASSQPGKSSYNEQFF. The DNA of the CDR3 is TGCGCCAGCAGCCAACCGGGAAAGAGCTCCTACAATGAGCAGTTCTTC.

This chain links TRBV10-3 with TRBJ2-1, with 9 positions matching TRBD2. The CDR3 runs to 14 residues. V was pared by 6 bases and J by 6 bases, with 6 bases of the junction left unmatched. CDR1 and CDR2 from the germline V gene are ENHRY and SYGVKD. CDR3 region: CAISPGLAFNEQFF. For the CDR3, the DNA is TGTGCCATCAGCCCGGGACTAGCCTTCAATGAGCAGTTCTTC.